Here is one TCR beta chain with its context. Researchers amplified the TCR beta CDR3 regions from RNA transcripts. When the TCR CDR3 underwent first-round RT-PCR, the HTBI primer set was used. TCRdb analysed the multiplex PCR reads with MiXCR anew, one entry per CDR3 protein. This table holds around 690,000 distinct CDR3 sequences, around 21% found once. This CDR3 has 15 residues. V shed 6 bases, J shed 0 bases, and the junction held 6 bases outside the gene matches. The germline V gene encodes CDR1 SQVTM and CDR2 ANQGSEA. The source of the sample is a study of T cells in Graves' hyperthyroidism and ophthalmopathy.

The sequence was collected from a man aged 25-40 years with Graves' ophthalmopathy. Source material: blood. The chain employs TRBV29-1 and TRBJ2-1, with 9 bases lining up with TRBD1. The CDR3 region has the DNA TGCAGCGTCTGGGACAGGGTAGGCTCCTACAATGAGCAGTTCTTC. Translating it yields CSVWDRVGSYNEQFF.